Listed below are T cell receptor beta chains from one sample, sequenced in a study of identical twins. TCRdb recomputed calls from the 5' RACE reads with MiXCR, one row per CDR3 protein. The sample holds over 200,000 distinct CDR3 sequences, about 10% seen once. Specimen: memory T cells sorted from blood. These receptors all stem from a man aged 45-65 years in good health. Each CDR3 is given with its conserved first and last residue. D genes are given only for firm matches. Expanded clones are given a class, and other clones once, few, many or no size at all.

size: -; J: TRBJ2-5; V: TRBV15; D: -; length: 18; DNA: TGTGCCACCAGCAGAGATCGAGGTGCGCCCGGTTTGCGCGAGACCCAGTACTTC; CDR3: CATSRDRGAPGLRETQYF
size: many; J: TRBJ2-1; V: TRBV20-1; D: TRBD1; length: 16; DNA: TGCAGTGCTAGAACTCCGACAGGGGGAACCTACAATGAGCAGTTCTTC; CDR3: CSARTPTGGTYNEQFF
size: many; J: TRBJ2-7; V: TRBV3-1; D: TRBD2; length: 15; DNA: TGTGCCAGCAGCCAAGTTGCCGGGAGGGCGATTGAGCAGTACTTC; CDR3: CASSQVAGRAIEQYF
size: few; J: TRBJ2-1; V: TRBV20-1; D: TRBD1; length: 13; DNA: TGCAGTGTCGCCGGGACAGGGGGCCATGAGCAGTTCTTC; CDR3: CSVAGTGGHEQFF
size: many; J: TRBJ2-7; V: TRBV7-2; D: TRBD1; length: 15; DNA: TGTGCCAGCAGCTCGGGACAGGGGAGCTCCTACGAGCAGTACTTC; CDR3: CASSSGQGSSYEQYF
size: many; J: TRBJ2-5; V: TRBV6-2/TRBV6-3; D: -; length: 12; DNA: TGTGCCAGCAGCCCCGTGGACGAGACCCAGTACTTC; CDR3: CASSPVDETQYF
size: many; J: TRBJ1-6; V: TRBV5-1; D: -; length: 17; DNA: TGCGCCAGCAGCTTGGAGCCACTCCAATCCTATAATTCACCCCTCCACTTT; CDR3: CASSLEPLQSYNSPLHF
size: -; J: TRBJ1-1; V: TRBV5-5; D: -; length: 12; DNA: TGTGCCAGCAGTTCGACTGGGACGGAAGCTTTCTTT; CDR3: CASSSTGTEAFF
size: few; J: TRBJ2-2; V: TRBV28; D: TRBD1; length: 15; DNA: TGTGCCAGCAGCACCGGGACAGCGACCCCAGGGGAGCTGTTTTTT; CDR3: CASSTGTATPGELFF
size: -; J: TRBJ2-3; V: TRBV2; D: TRBD1; length: 15; DNA: TGTGCCAGCAGTGATCGTGGGACAGGGGCAGATACGCAGTATTTT; CDR3: CASSDRGTGADTQYF
size: -; J: TRBJ2-3; V: TRBV7-2; D: TRBD2; length: 15; DNA: TGTGCCAGCAGCTTAATGAGCGGGGGCACAGATACGCAGTATTTT; CDR3: CASSLMSGGTDTQYF
size: many; J: TRBJ1-1; V: TRBV29-1; D: -; length: 12; DNA: TGCAGCGTTGTTTCCGGAAGGACTGAAGCTTTCTTT; CDR3: CSVVSGRTEAFF
size: few; J: TRBJ1-2; V: TRBV10-2; D: -; length: 13; DNA: TGCGCCAGCAGTGAAAACAGGGATCGTGGCTACACCTTC; CDR3: CASSENRDRGYTF
size: many; J: TRBJ2-2; V: TRBV11-1; D: -; length: 12; DNA: TGTGCCAGCACCCCCCTACCCGGGGAGCTGTTTTTT; CDR3: CASTPLPGELFF
size: many; J: TRBJ2-1; V: TRBV7-2; D: -; length: 13; DNA: TGTGCCAGCAGCTTAGATCTGGGGGTAGGGCAGTTCTTC; CDR3: CASSLDLGVGQFF
size: -; J: TRBJ2-5; V: TRBV10-3; D: TRBD2; length: 15; DNA: TGTGCCATCAGTGTCCTAGCGGGAGTGTCAGAGACCCAGTACTTC; CDR3: CAISVLAGVSETQYF
size: many; J: TRBJ1-2; V: TRBV20-1; D: -; length: 15; DNA: TGCAGTGCTAGAGATCTTAAGGGGCCGGTCTATGGCTACACCTTC; CDR3: CSARDLKGPVYGYTF
size: many; J: TRBJ2-2; V: TRBV4-3; D: -; length: 13; DNA: TGCGCCAGCAGCCAGGCAAATGCCGGGGAGCTGTTTTTT; CDR3: CASSQANAGELFF
size: few; J: TRBJ1-4; V: TRBV12-3/TRBV12-4; D: -; length: 16; DNA: TGTGCCAGCAGTTCTACACAAGTTGCAACTAATGAAAAACTGTTTTTT; CDR3: CASSSTQVATNEKLFF
size: few; J: TRBJ2-2; V: TRBV5-1; D: -; length: 14; DNA: TGCGCCAGCAGCTTTCGACAGAACACCGGGGAGCTGTTTTTT; CDR3: CASSFRQNTGELFF
size: few; J: TRBJ1-5; V: TRBV19; D: -; length: 16; DNA: TGTGCCAGTAGTATCACAGGGCGTCGGGGCAATCAGCCCCAGCATTTT; CDR3: CASSITGRRGNQPQHF
size: -; J: TRBJ1-1; V: TRBV2; D: -; length: 14; DNA: TGTGCCAGCATATTATCCCCCTTAAACACTGAAGCTTTCTTT; CDR3: CASILSPLNTEAFF
size: many; J: TRBJ2-7; V: TRBV4-3; D: TRBD1; length: 15; DNA: TGCGCCAGCAGCCTTCGGACAGGGGGCTTTGACGAGCAGTACTTC; CDR3: CASSLRTGGFDEQYF